The rows below give T cell receptor beta chains drawn from one sample of a study of control samples from healthy donors and cancer patients. Generated by immunoSEQ multiplex PCR, the TCRdb table keeps only in-frame clones and is missing some. The data contain 100,000 or so clones, roughly nine tenths of them seen just once; the ten biggest clones take up approximately 20%. The sample consisted of blood. Every receptor here comes from a woman between 45 and 60 years old in good health. Each CDR3 is given with its conserved first and last residue. D genes are given only for firm matches. Not all rows give a size; the values are once, few, many and, for expanded clones, a class.

J gene: TRBJ1-1
clone size: .
D gene: .
V gene: TRBV7-3
CDR3 protein: CATADVTRVLRAEAFF
CDR3 DNA: TGTGCCACCGCTGATGTGACACGGGTTCTTCGGGCTGAAGCTTTCTTT

J gene: TRBJ2-1
clone size: .
D gene: .
V gene: TRBV19
CDR3 protein: CASSIEGASYNEQFF
CDR3 DNA: TGTGCCAGTAGTATAGAGGGGGCCTCCTACAATGAGCAGTTCTTC

J gene: TRBJ2-3
clone size: .
D gene: .
V gene: TRBV5-1
CDR3 protein: CASSLDASTDTQYF
CDR3 DNA: TGCGCCAGCAGCTTGGATGCTAGCACAGATACGCAGTATTTT

J gene: TRBJ2-4
clone size: .
D gene: TRBD2
V gene: TRBV19
CDR3 protein: CASSLAGGPNIQYF
CDR3 DNA: TGTGCCAGTAGTTTAGCGGGGGGGCCGAACATTCAGTACTTC

J gene: TRBJ1-1
clone size: .
D gene: .
V gene: TRBV6-2/TRBV6-3
CDR3 protein: CASSYGGPGSPESTEAFF
CDR3 DNA: TGTGCCAGCAGTTACGGAGGGCCGGGATCTCCGGAGAGCACTGAAGCTTTCTTT

J gene: TRBJ1-3
clone size: .
D gene: .
V gene: TRBV16
CDR3 protein: CASSQPGNSPGNTIYF
CDR3 DNA: TGTGCCAGCAGCCAGCCCGGGAATTCCCCTGGAAACACCATATATTTT

J gene: TRBJ2-1
clone size: .
D gene: TRBD2
V gene: TRBV4-2
CDR3 protein: CASSQEERGLGNEQFF
CDR3 DNA: TGTGCCAGCAGCCAAGAGGAGCGGGGACTAGGCAATGAGCAGTTCTTC

J gene: TRBJ2-3
clone size: .
D gene: TRBD1
V gene: TRBV6-5
CDR3 protein: CASIRDRGTDTQYF
CDR3 DNA: TGTGCCAGCATCCGGGACAGGGGAACAGATACGCAGTATTTT

J gene: TRBJ2-1
clone size: once
D gene: TRBD2
V gene: TRBV3-1/TRBV3-2
CDR3 protein: CASSQAFPSGSNEQFF
CDR3 DNA: TGTGCCAGCAGCCAAGCTTTTCCTAGCGGGAGTAATGAGCAGTTCTTC

J gene: TRBJ1-2
clone size: .
D gene: .
V gene: TRBV11-2
CDR3 protein: CASSLDRNSNPPMPAYGYTF
CDR3 DNA: TGTGCCAGCAGCTTAGATCGGAACTCCAACCCACCTATGCCTGCCTATGGCTACACCTTC

J gene: TRBJ2-5
clone size: .
D gene: TRBD1
V gene: TRBV10-2
CDR3 protein: CASRKQGVQETQYF
CDR3 DNA: TGCGCCAGCAGGAAACAGGGGGTACAAGAGACCCAGTACTTC

J gene: TRBJ1-1
clone size: .
D gene: .
V gene: TRBV20-1
CDR3 protein: CSARNGWEAFF
CDR3 DNA: TGCAGTGCTCGAAACGGATGGGAAGCTTTCTTT

J gene: TRBJ1-6
clone size: once
D gene: TRBD1
V gene: TRBV19
CDR3 protein: CASAGTGNSPLHF
CDR3 DNA: TGTGCCAGTGCCGGGACAGGGAATTCACCCCTCCACTTT

J gene: TRBJ1-5
clone size: .
D gene: .
V gene: TRBV21-1
CDR3 protein: CASSISGTGNQPQHF
CDR3 DNA: TGTGCCAGCAGCATAAGCGGGACAGGGAATCAGCCCCAGCATTTT

J gene: TRBJ1-1
clone size: .
D gene: .
V gene: TRBV19
CDR3 protein: CASSQEPNTEAFF
CDR3 DNA: TGTGCCAGTAGTCAAGAGCCAAACACTGAAGCTTTCTTT

J gene: TRBJ2-1
clone size: once
D gene: .
V gene: TRBV19
CDR3 protein: CASSISLSSYNEQFF
CDR3 DNA: TGTGCCAGTAGTATATCCCTCAGCTCCTACAATGAGCAGTTCTTC

J gene: TRBJ2-5
clone size: .
D gene: TRBD1
V gene: TRBV10-3
CDR3 protein: CAISDTGATQETQYF
CDR3 DNA: TGTGCCATCAGTGATACAGGGGCAACCCAAGAGACCCAGTACTTC

J gene: TRBJ2-1
clone size: .
D gene: .
V gene: TRBV7-2
CDR3 protein: CASSNLGRGASYNEQFF
CDR3 DNA: TGTGCCAGCAGCAATTTAGGTCGGGGGGCCTCCTACAATGAGCAGTTCTTC

J gene: TRBJ2-2
clone size: .
D gene: .
V gene: TRBV4-1
CDR3 protein: CASGGLFANTGELFF
CDR3 DNA: TGCGCCAGCGGGGGGCTCTTTGCGAACACCGGGGAGCTGTTTTTT

J gene: TRBJ2-1
clone size: .
D gene: TRBD2
V gene: TRBV3-1/TRBV3-2
CDR3 protein: CASSRTSGGARSYEQFF
CDR3 DNA: TGTGCCAGCAGCCGAACTAGCGGGGGGGCGAGATCATATGAGCAGTTCTTC

J gene: TRBJ2-3
clone size: .
D gene: .
V gene: TRBV2
CDR3 protein: CASSEYGVWTDTQYF
CDR3 DNA: TGTGCCAGCAGTGAATACGGGGTTTGGACAGATACGCAGTATTTT

J gene: TRBJ2-5
clone size: .
D gene: .
V gene: TRBV5-1
CDR3 protein: CASSAPGSPQETQYF
CDR3 DNA: TGCGCCAGCAGCGCACCGGGCTCCCCTCAAGAGACCCAGTACTTC

J gene: TRBJ1-1
clone size: .
D gene: TRBD1
V gene: TRBV7-2
CDR3 protein: CASSSRQGVSEAFF
CDR3 DNA: TGTGCCAGCAGCTCGCGACAGGGGGTCTCTGAAGCTTTCTTT

J gene: TRBJ2-1
clone size: .
D gene: .
V gene: TRBV19
CDR3 protein: CASSIRGFSSYNEQFF
CDR3 DNA: TGTGCCAGTAGTATTAGGGGGTTTAGCTCCTACAATGAGCAGTTCTTC

J gene: TRBJ2-2
clone size: .
D gene: .
V gene: TRBV4-3
CDR3 protein: CASSLLTGELFF
CDR3 DNA: TGCGCCAGCAGCCTCCTCACCGGGGAGCTGTTTTTT

J gene: TRBJ1-2
clone size: .
D gene: .
V gene: TRBV5-8
CDR3 protein: CASTTRVYGYTF
CDR3 DNA: TGTGCCAGCACAACCAGGGTCTATGGCTACACCTTC

J gene: TRBJ2-1
clone size: once
D gene: .
V gene: TRBV9
CDR3 protein: CASSPRPSLGAHNEQFF
CDR3 DNA: TGTGCCAGCAGCCCCCGCCCGAGTTTAGGCGCCCACAATGAGCAGTTCTTC

J gene: TRBJ1-6
clone size: .
D gene: .
V gene: TRBV7-9
CDR3 protein: CASSLERGPGSPLHF
CDR3 DNA: TGTGCCAGCAGCTTAGAACGAGGGCCGGGTTCACCCCTCCACTTT

J gene: TRBJ1-2
clone size: .
D gene: .
V gene: TRBV3-1/TRBV3-2
CDR3 protein: CASSRTDLYGYTF
CDR3 DNA: TGTGCCAGCAGCCGGACAGATTTATATGGCTACACCTTC

J gene: TRBJ1-1
clone size: .
D gene: .
V gene: TRBV2
CDR3 protein: CASSALGAEAFF
CDR3 DNA: TGTGCCAGCAGCGCTCTGGGTGCTGAAGCTTTCTTT

J gene: TRBJ2-3
clone size: .
D gene: TRBD2
V gene: TRBV5-1
CDR3 protein: CASSSGRSGRVAGTDTQYF
CDR3 DNA: TGCGCCAGCAGCTCGGGACGTAGCGGGAGGGTTGCCGGCACAGATACGCAGTATTTT

J gene: TRBJ2-5
clone size: once
D gene: TRBD2
V gene: TRBV19
CDR3 protein: CASSTGLLAGVAQETQYF
CDR3 DNA: TGTGCCAGTAGTACAGGGTTACTAGCGGGAGTTGCCCAAGAGACCCAGTACTTC

J gene: TRBJ1-6
clone size: few
D gene: .
V gene: TRBV4-3
CDR3 protein: CASSQDLGRLGDSPLHF
CDR3 DNA: TGCGCCAGCAGCCAAGATTTGGGGAGGCTAGGGGATTCACCCCTCCACTTT

J gene: TRBJ2-3
clone size: .
D gene: .
V gene: TRBV12-3/TRBV12-4
CDR3 protein: CASSLVGADTQYF
CDR3 DNA: TGTGCCAGCAGTTTAGTTGGGGCAGATACGCAGTATTTT

J gene: TRBJ1-1
clone size: .
D gene: .
V gene: TRBV7-8
CDR3 protein: CASSLFRTHLQGVGTEAFF
CDR3 DNA: TGTGCCAGCAGCTTATTTCGGACCCACCTCCAGGGTGTAGGTACTGAAGCTTTCTTT

J gene: TRBJ1-2
clone size: .
D gene: .
V gene: TRBV6-2/TRBV6-3
CDR3 protein: CASSETVGNYGYTF
CDR3 DNA: TGTGCCAGCAGTGAGACAGTAGGCAACTATGGCTACACCTTC

J gene: TRBJ2-5
clone size: .
D gene: TRBD2
V gene: TRBV29-1
CDR3 protein: CSVELAGGRRETQYF
CDR3 DNA: TGCAGCGTTGAACTAGCGGGGGGGCGGAGGGAGACCCAGTACTTC

J gene: TRBJ2-5
clone size: .
D gene: TRBD1
V gene: TRBV9
CDR3 protein: CASSQGQARGETQYF
CDR3 DNA: TGTGCCAGCAGCCAAGGACAGGCCCGAGGGGAGACCCAGTACTTC

J gene: TRBJ2-3
clone size: .
D gene: TRBD1
V gene: TRBV7-2
CDR3 protein: CASSFQGGTDTQYF
CDR3 DNA: TGTGCCAGCAGCTTCCAGGGGGGCACAGATACGCAGTATTTT

J gene: TRBJ1-6
clone size: .
D gene: .
V gene: TRBV7-9
CDR3 protein: CASSLGNSPLHF
CDR3 DNA: TGTGCCAGCAGCTTAGGCAATTCACCCCTCCACTTT

J gene: TRBJ1-6
clone size: .
D gene: .
V gene: TRBV9
CDR3 protein: CASSVDAYSYNSPLHF
CDR3 DNA: TGTGCCAGCAGCGTAGATGCCTACTCCTATAATTCACCCCTCCACTTT

J gene: TRBJ1-2
clone size: .
D gene: .
V gene: TRBV5-6
CDR3 protein: CASSGPQEDYGYTF
CDR3 DNA: TGTGCCAGCAGCGGGCCTCAAGAGGACTATGGCTACACCTTC

J gene: TRBJ1-4
clone size: .
D gene: .
V gene: TRBV11-2
CDR3 protein: CASSQLDGEKLFF
CDR3 DNA: TGTGCCAGCAGCCAATTAGACGGTGAAAAACTGTTTTTT

J gene: TRBJ2-3
clone size: .
D gene: .
V gene: TRBV7-9
CDR3 protein: CASSFGLGGTDTQYF
CDR3 DNA: TGTGCCAGCAGCTTTGGTCTAGGGGGCACAGATACGCAGTATTTT

J gene: TRBJ2-3
clone size: .
D gene: TRBD1
V gene: TRBV6-4
CDR3 protein: CASSQQGFTDTQYF
CDR3 DNA: TGTGCCAGCAGTCAACAGGGGTTCACAGATACGCAGTATTTT